The following is a T cell receptor (delta chain) sequence with its context. This clone is medium-sized (0.01 to 0.1%). Its antigen target is currently unknown. One base away there is no much larger clone; base qualities are not given. This sample is part of a study of DNA immune sequencing with unique molecular identifiers (TCRdb year 2020). Background on the whole study: Immunomagnetic cell separation was used to enrich gammadelta T cells from buffy coats, and the genomic DNA of the enriched gammadelta T cells was sequenced. Fluorescence-activated cell sorting was used to enrich gammadelta T cells from PBMC of 10 healthy individuals. For the enriched versus non-enriched comparison, 100 ng enriched gammadelta T-cell DNA and approximately 1 ug non-enriched PBMC DNA were sequenced. The study developed and validated an ultrasensitive DNA-based TRD repertoire sequencing method using PCR-introduced unique molecular identifiers. The method was validated on synthetic reference molecules and on blood samples from healthy individuals. All donors were healthy people, and ten of the donors were profiled using sorted gammadelta T cells from peripheral blood. Here is what the overall study found, with its caveats: The primer-based approach cannot detect novel TRD sequences that are not targeted by the primers. TRD repertoire diversity varied between healthy donors, with several donors highly oligoclonal where top 5 clonotypes exceeded half of productive molecules. Among clonotypes from healthy donors, the most common TRD rearrangement was TRDV2 paired with TRDJ1.

Library preparation employed multiplex PCR. A 32-plex assay amplified the genomic DNA, with primers for all 8 TRDV and 4 TRDJ genes spanning the CDR3. A 12-nucleotide UMI was attached over roughly 3 barcoding PCR cycles, and a second PCR was then run with Illumina adapter primers. AMPure XP beads were used for library purification, and library quality was checked on a Fragment Analyzer with the HS NGS Fragment kit. The sequencing was run with an Illumina MiniSeq mid-output kit, including approximately 20% PhiX, and 150 cycles of paired-end reads. As for the authors' bioinformatics: MIGEC version 1.2.9 was used to process reads, grouping reads by UMI and building error-corrected consensus sequences. For post-processing, modified scripts from VDJtools version 1.2.1 were used together with the tcR R package. Public reads were reanalyzed in TCRdb with CATT, and rows carrying the same DNA were merged afterwards. The V and J calls were determined by TCRdb, not by the authors. The sample data list 650 to 800 delta-chain clones, and 4.4% of these were observed just once. The ten top clones hold 70% to 75% of the sample.

Based on the germline V gene, the CDR1 and CDR2 sequences are GEAIGNYY and EKD. The CDR3 runs 16 residues from the cysteine to the phenylalanine. Of all the DNA, just the CDR3 is kept, 48 bases in frame from base 1. The germline V end is reduced by 6 bases and the J end by 0 bases; junction bases left unmatched: 11. Specimen: gamma-delta T cells from PBMCs. Here the chain combines TRDV2 and TRDJ1; TRDD3 matches 8 bases in the middle. The source of this sequence is a human donor in good health. The CDR3: CACPLLLGAYTDKLIF. The DNA sequence reads TGTGCCTGTCCCCTTTTACTGGGGGCGTACACCGATAAACTCATCTTT.